The present TCR beta chain was sequenced within a study of T cell responses to AZD1222 COVID-19 vaccine (dated by TCRdb to the early 2020s). With regard to the full study: AZD1222 recipients given second doses at about 4 weeks or at about 12 weeks were pooled, since spike-specific TCR depth and breadth were not found to differ between the two schedules. Trial participants were enrolled by age into 18-55, 56-69 and 70-plus year subgroups, with roughly 160, 29 and 62 TCR-sequenced participants respectively. TCR sequencing was performed for about 240 trial participants, of whom about 200 were given two doses of AZD1222 and around 25 were given two doses of MenACWY control vaccine.

The CDR3 regions of human TCRbeta chains were analyzed by immunosequencing. The original methods were these. Repertoire TCRs were matched against a reference library of SARS-CoV-2-specific TCRs generated with the MIRA antigen-specificity platform. Breadth meant the fraction of unique TCRs that were SARS-CoV-2-associated, whereas depth meant the fraction of total T cells that were SARS-CoV-2-associated. Using the MIRA data, each spike-specific TCR was assigned both to the spike region to which the TCR was reactive and to a CD4 or CD8 class. Log10-transformed breadth and depth values were compared by one-way ANOVA with Sidak's multiple comparisons tests. The clones in this table, taken by TCRdb from immuneACCESS, are in-frame only. Not every clone is retained; where verified, under half of the shortfall comes from an unresolved V gene, and the cause of the rest is unknown. Clone size and the V and J calls come from that table; the DNA yielded D and trimming. The sample table shows around 130,000 clones, and 93% are seen once. The ten largest clones capture roughly 5.6% of the sample.

Worth noting for this clone: There is no known antigen for this receptor. Base qualities are not at hand, and no much larger clone is one base apart.

The time point label here, explained by the study, means: baseline before first vaccination. Samples from vaccinated people were obtained from the UK trials COV001 and COV002, which included a single-blind randomized controlled phase 2/3 trial of AZD1222 (ChAdOx1 nCoV-19) in healthy adults. For TCRbeta chain sequencing, PBMC samples from trial participants were taken at day 0 and at day 28 after the second dose. Spanning cysteine to phenylalanine, the CDR3 consists of 15 amino acids. CDR3 DNA only is kept here, 45 bases in frame from base 1. The germline V end is reduced by 2 bases and the J end by 3 bases; junction bases left unmatched: 6. CDR1 and CDR2, per the germline V gene (reference sequence), are MNHEY and SMNVEV. The investigation overall reported the following: In the small 56-69-year group, the increase in depth fell short of significance, most likely because of low power. No day 14 peak-response samples were available, so repertoires were characterized only after the peak T cell response. Vaccine-associated CD4 TCRs spanned the whole spike protein, with dominant responses in regions 160-218 and 743-854. A significant rise in spike-specific TCR breadth and depth was observed after two AZD1222 doses relative to day 0 and relative to MenACWY recipients. Only a handful of AZD1222 recipients were SARS-CoV-2 seropositive at baseline, limiting conclusions about previously exposed vaccinees. Epitopes outside the regions mutated in the B.1.351 and B.1.1.7 variants were reportedly recognized by nearly half of the unique spike-specific TCRs. Most participants were white British and females outnumbered males, and the authors suggested that clonal diversity may have been underestimated.

The source was peripheral blood, collected on day 0 of AZD1222 vaccination. This sequence uses TRBV27 and TRBJ1-2, with 7 middle bases fitting TRBD1. The receptor was isolated from an adult in good health. CDR3 protein: CASSLGQALHYGYTF. The bases read TGTGCCAGCAGTTTAGGACAGGCCCTGCACTATGGCTACACCTTC.